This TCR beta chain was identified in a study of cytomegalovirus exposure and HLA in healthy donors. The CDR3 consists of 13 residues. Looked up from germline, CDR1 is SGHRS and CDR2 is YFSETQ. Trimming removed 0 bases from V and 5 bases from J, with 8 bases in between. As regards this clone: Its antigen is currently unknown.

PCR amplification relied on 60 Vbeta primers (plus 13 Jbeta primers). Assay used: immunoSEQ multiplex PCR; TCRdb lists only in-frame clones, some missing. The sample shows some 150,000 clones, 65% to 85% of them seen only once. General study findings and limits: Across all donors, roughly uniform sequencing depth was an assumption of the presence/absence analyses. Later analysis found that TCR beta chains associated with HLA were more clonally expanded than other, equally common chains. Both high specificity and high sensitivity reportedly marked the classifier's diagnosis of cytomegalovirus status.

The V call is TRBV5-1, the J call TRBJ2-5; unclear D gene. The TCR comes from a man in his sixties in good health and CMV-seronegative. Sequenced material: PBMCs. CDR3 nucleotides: TGCGCCAGCAGCTTGGACTACCGGGAGACCCAGTACTTC. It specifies CASSLDYRETQYF. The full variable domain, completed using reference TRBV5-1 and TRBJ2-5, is KAGVTQTPRYLIKTRGQQVTLSCSPISGHRSVSWYQQTPGQGLQFLFEYFSETQRNKGNFPGRFSGRQFSNSRSEMNVSTLELGDSALYLCASSLDYRETQYFGPGTRLLVL.